This T cell receptor (beta chain) was sequenced for a study of identical twins. Study-wide findings and caveats: A partial confounding effect on zero-insertion analyses could come from invariant MAIT and iNKT cells. Cord blood beta clonotypes present at high abundance carried fewer insertions; no such pattern appeared in memory repertoires. Conclusions came from cross-sectional statistical analysis, not from following the same donors.

V was cut by 2 bases and J by 6 bases, with 8 bases left in between. Germline lookup yields CDR1 SNHLY and CDR2 FYNNEI. CDR3 size: 13 residues. Donors uniformly comprised healthy Caucasians. About this clonotype itself: Its antigen is unidentified.

Each CDR3 protein gets one entry after TCRdb re-called the 5' RACE reads with MiXCR. The sample has around 500,000 distinct CDR3 sequences, more than 13% seen once. The same data also contributed to another study, on yellow fever vaccine responses in identical twins.

The sequenced sample consisted of CD4+ T cells sorted from blood. This receptor was obtained from a woman aged 18-30 years in good health. V is TRBV2 and J is TRBJ2-1; D is ambiguous. CDR3 nucleotides: TGTGCCAGCAGTGAACTCGCGACCAATGAGCAGTTCTTC. Protein product: CASSELATNEQFF.